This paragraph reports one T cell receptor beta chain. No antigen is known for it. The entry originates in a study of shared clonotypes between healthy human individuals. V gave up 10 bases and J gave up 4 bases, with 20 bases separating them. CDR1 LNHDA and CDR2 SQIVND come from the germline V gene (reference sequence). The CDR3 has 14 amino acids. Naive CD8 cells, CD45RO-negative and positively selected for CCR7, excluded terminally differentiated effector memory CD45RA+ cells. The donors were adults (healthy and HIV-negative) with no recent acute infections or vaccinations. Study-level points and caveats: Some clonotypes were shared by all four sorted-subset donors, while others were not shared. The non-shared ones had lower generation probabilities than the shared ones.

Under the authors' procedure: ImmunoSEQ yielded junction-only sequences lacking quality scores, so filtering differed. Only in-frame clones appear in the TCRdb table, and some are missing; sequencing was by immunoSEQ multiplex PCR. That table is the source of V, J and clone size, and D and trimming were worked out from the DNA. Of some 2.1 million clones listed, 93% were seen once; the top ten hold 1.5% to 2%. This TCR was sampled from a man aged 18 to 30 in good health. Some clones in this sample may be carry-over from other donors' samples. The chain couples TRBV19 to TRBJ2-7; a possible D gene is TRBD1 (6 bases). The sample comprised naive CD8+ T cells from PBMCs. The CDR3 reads CATSLGGYGYEQYF. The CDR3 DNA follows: TGTGCCACCTCCTTAGGGGGATATGGGTACGAGCAGTACTTC.